Reported below is one T cell receptor beta chain. The sample originates from a study of CD8 T cells in Susac syndrome. Germline CDR1 and CDR2: SGHTA and FQGNSA. V dropped 5 bases and J dropped 0; count of bases not matched to a gene: 1. The CDR3 is 14 residues long. It was negative isolation that provided the CD8+ and CD4+ T cells, whereas TEMRA cells were enriched by FACS. When the RNA was reverse transcribed, random hexamers were used with an input of roughly 0.45 to 1 ug. Using its own MiXCR run on the immunoSEQ multiplex PCR reads, TCRdb lists one record per CDR3 protein. The table includes about 120,000 distinct CDR3 sequences, roughly 92% detected once.

The sequence came from a human donor in good health. Material: CD8+ T cells from PBMCs. V gene TRBV7-2 combines with J gene TRBJ1-5; 7 bases align to TRBD1. CDR3 bases: TGTGCCAGCAGCCGGGACAGTAGCAATCAGCCCCAGCATTTT. Amino acids: CASSRDSSNQPQHF.